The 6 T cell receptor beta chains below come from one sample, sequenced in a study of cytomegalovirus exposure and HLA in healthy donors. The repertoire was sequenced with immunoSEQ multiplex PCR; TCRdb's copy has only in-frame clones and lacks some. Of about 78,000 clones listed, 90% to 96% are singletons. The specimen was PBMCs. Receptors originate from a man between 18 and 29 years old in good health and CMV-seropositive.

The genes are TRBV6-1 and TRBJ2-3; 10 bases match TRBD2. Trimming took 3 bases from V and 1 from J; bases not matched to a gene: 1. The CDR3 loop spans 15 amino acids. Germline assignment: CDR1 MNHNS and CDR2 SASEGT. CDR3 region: CASSDGTSGTDTQYF. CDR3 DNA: TGTGCCAGCAGTGACGGGACTAGCGGCACAGATACGCAGTATTTT.

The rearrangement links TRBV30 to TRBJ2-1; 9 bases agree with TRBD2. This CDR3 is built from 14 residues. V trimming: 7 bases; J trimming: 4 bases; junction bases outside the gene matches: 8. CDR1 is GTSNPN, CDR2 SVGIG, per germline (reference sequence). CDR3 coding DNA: TGTGCCTCCAACCCCCTAGCGGGATACAATGAGCAGTTCTTC. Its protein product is CASNPLAGYNEQFF.

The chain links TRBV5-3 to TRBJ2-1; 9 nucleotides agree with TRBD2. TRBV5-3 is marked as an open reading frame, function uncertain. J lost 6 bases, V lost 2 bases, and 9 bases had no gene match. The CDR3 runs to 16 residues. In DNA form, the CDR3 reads TGTGCCAGAAGCTTAGGGTTGGTAGCGGGAGCCAATGAGCAGTTCTTC. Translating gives CARSLGLVAGANEQFF.

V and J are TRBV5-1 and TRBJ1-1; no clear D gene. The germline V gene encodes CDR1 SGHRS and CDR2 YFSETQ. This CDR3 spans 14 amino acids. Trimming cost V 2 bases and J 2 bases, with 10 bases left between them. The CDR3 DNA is TGCGCCAGCAGCTTTCAGGAATTAAACACTGAAGCTTTCTTT. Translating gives CASSFQELNTEAFF.

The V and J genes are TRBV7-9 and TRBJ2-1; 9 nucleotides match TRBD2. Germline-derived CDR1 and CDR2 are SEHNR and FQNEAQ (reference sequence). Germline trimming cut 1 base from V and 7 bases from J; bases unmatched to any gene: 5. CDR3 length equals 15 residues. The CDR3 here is CASSLDLAGRNEQFF. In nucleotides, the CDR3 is TGTGCCAGCAGCTTAGACCTAGCGGGAAGGAATGAGCAGTTCTTC.

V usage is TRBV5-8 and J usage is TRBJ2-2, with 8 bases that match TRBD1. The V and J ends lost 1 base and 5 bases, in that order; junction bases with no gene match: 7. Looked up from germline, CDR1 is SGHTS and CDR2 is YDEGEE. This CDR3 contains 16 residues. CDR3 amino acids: CASSLLGTGGTGELFF. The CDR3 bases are TGTGCCAGCAGCTTGCTCGGTACAGGGGGTACCGGGGAGCTGTTTTTT.